This TCR beta chain stems from a study of T cell clonality in common variable immunodeficiency. The study, taken as a whole, reports: Reportedly, TCR beta sequences from common variable immunodeficiency showed fewer deletions and N-nucleotide insertions.

Its frequency marks this clone as medium-sized. As yet, its antigen is unknown. The read falls 3 residues short of the CDR3 end, and the missing part is taken from the germline J gene. Deletions cut 8 bases from V and 7 bases from J, with 9 bases between. From germline, CDR1 is ENHRY and CDR2 SYGVKD. CDR3 length: 11 amino acids. Profiling relied on immunoSEQ multiplex PCR, and the TCRdb table lists in-frame clones only, not all of them. The sample totals some 8,200 clones; its top ten clones hold 3.5% to 4.5%. The rearrangement joins TRBV10-3 to TRBJ1-5, with D uncertain. The material sequenced was peripheral blood mononuclear cells. The sequence derives from a human donor with common variable immunodeficiency. CDR3 protein: CAIGTEQPQHF. The sequenced CDR3 bases are TGTGCCATCGGTACTGAACAGCCC.